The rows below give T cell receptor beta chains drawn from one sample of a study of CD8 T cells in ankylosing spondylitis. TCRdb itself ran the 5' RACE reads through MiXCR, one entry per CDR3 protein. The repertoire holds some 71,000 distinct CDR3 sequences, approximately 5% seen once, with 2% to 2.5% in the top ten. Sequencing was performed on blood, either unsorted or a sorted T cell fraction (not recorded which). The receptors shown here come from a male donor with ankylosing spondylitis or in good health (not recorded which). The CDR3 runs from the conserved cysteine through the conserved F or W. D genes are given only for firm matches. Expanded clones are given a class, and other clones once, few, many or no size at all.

cdr3_aa: CASSSLNPNNEQFF
cdr3_nt: TGTGCCAGCAGTTCGCTCAACCCAAACAATGAGCAGTTCTTC
j_call: TRBJ2-1
v_call: TRBV12-3/TRBV12-4
d_call: NA
clone_size: many

cdr3_aa: CASSSRTVSGNTIYF
cdr3_nt: TGTGCCAGCAGCTCTCGGACAGTCTCTGGAAACACCATATATTTT
j_call: TRBJ1-3
v_call: TRBV11-2
d_call: NA
clone_size: few

cdr3_aa: CASRMRDPSVGELFF
cdr3_nt: TGCGCCAGCAGGATGCGGGACCCATCCGTCGGGGAGCTGTTTTTT
j_call: TRBJ2-2
v_call: TRBV5-1
d_call: NA
clone_size: many

cdr3_aa: CASSLLAQRRADTQYF
cdr3_nt: TGCGCCAGCAGCTTGTTAGCCCAGAGAAGGGCAGATACGCAGTATTTT
j_call: TRBJ2-3
v_call: TRBV5-1
d_call: NA
clone_size: many

cdr3_aa: CASSGITEAFF
cdr3_nt: TGTGCCAGCAGTGGTATCACTGAAGCTTTCTTT
j_call: TRBJ1-1
v_call: TRBV28
d_call: NA
clone_size: many

cdr3_aa: CASTVAPILGQETQYF
cdr3_nt: TGCGCCAGCACCGTTGCCCCTATCCTGGGGCAGGAGACCCAGTACTTC
j_call: TRBJ2-5
v_call: TRBV5-1
d_call: NA
clone_size: many

cdr3_aa: CASSLQGLRNEQYF
cdr3_nt: TGTGCCAGCAGCCTCCAGGGGCTACGCAACGAGCAGTACTTC
j_call: TRBJ2-7
v_call: TRBV7-8
d_call: NA
clone_size: many

cdr3_aa: CASSPFGGGYNEQFF
cdr3_nt: TGTGCCAGCAGTCCCTTTGGGGGGGGGTACAATGAGCAGTTCTTC
j_call: TRBJ2-1
v_call: TRBV12-3/TRBV12-4
d_call: TRBD2
clone_size: many

cdr3_aa: CASSAPGQKNIQYF
cdr3_nt: TGCGCCAGCAGCGCCCCGGGACAGAAAAACATTCAGTACTTC
j_call: TRBJ2-4
v_call: TRBV5-1
d_call: TRBD1
clone_size: few

cdr3_aa: CASSPYYRQGTLHF
cdr3_nt: TGTGCCAGCAGTCCCTACTACCGGCAGGGCACCCTCCACTTT
j_call: TRBJ1-6
v_call: TRBV27
d_call: NA
clone_size: many

cdr3_aa: CASSTPEREKVGTEAFF
cdr3_nt: TGCGCCAGCAGCACACCCGAAAGGGAAAAAGTCGGCACTGAAGCTTTCTTT
j_call: TRBJ1-1
v_call: TRBV5-1
d_call: NA
clone_size: many

cdr3_aa: CASSQDKLSEAFF
cdr3_nt: TGCGCCAGCAGCCAAGATAAGCTCTCTGAAGCTTTCTTT
j_call: TRBJ1-1
v_call: TRBV4-3
d_call: NA
clone_size: many

cdr3_aa: CSVELAGANTGELFF
cdr3_nt: TGCAGCGTTGAACTAGCGGGGGCCAACACCGGGGAGCTGTTTTTT
j_call: TRBJ2-2
v_call: TRBV29-1
d_call: TRBD2
clone_size: many

cdr3_aa: CASKVPTPGLLGGYTF
cdr3_nt: TGTGCCAGCAAAGTACCTACACCGGGACTGCTTGGGGGCTACACCTTC
j_call: TRBJ1-2
v_call: TRBV6-2/TRBV6-3
d_call: NA
clone_size: many

cdr3_aa: CASSPLGGGHVSSYNEQFF
cdr3_nt: TGCGCCAGCAGCCCCCTCGGCGGGGGGCACGTGAGTTCCTACAATGAGCAGTTCTTC
j_call: TRBJ2-1
v_call: TRBV4-1
d_call: TRBD2
clone_size: many

cdr3_aa: CASSFGGTGAPLHF
cdr3_nt: TGTGCCAGCAGTTTCGGGGGGACAGGGGCACCCCTCCACTTT
j_call: TRBJ1-6
v_call: TRBV12-3/TRBV12-4
d_call: TRBD1
clone_size: many

cdr3_aa: CASSEAHRVRGYTF
cdr3_nt: TGTGCCAGCAGTGAAGCGCACAGGGTAAGGGGCTACACCTTC
j_call: TRBJ1-2
v_call: TRBV6-1
d_call: NA
clone_size: many

cdr3_aa: CASSPTGGGGYGYTF
cdr3_nt: TGTGCCAGCAGTCCGACGGGCGGGGGAGGCTATGGCTACACCTTC
j_call: TRBJ1-2
v_call: TRBV28
d_call: NA
clone_size: many

cdr3_aa: CASRRQTQETQYF
cdr3_nt: TGTGCCAGCAGGCGTCAGACCCAAGAGACCCAGTACTTC
j_call: TRBJ2-5
v_call: TRBV27
d_call: NA
clone_size: many

cdr3_aa: CAWSDGASYEQYF
cdr3_nt: TGTGCCTGGAGCGACGGTGCATCCTACGAGCAGTACTTC
j_call: TRBJ2-7
v_call: TRBV30
d_call: NA
clone_size: many

cdr3_aa: CASSLGREGEKLFF
cdr3_nt: TGCGCCAGCAGCTTGGGACGGGAAGGGGAAAAACTGTTTTTT
j_call: TRBJ1-4
v_call: TRBV5-1
d_call: NA
clone_size: few

cdr3_aa: CASSAGQGAGGELFF
cdr3_nt: TGTGCCAGCAGTGCCGGACAGGGGGCGGGCGGGGAGCTGTTTTTT
j_call: TRBJ2-2
v_call: TRBV6-1
d_call: TRBD1
clone_size: many

cdr3_aa: CASSPRGQGLYGYTF
cdr3_nt: TGTGCCAGCAGCCCCAGGGGACAGGGCCTCTATGGCTACACCTTC
j_call: TRBJ1-2
v_call: TRBV14
d_call: TRBD1
clone_size: many

cdr3_aa: CASKSGRNNQPQHF
cdr3_nt: TGTGCCAGTAAATCCGGGAGGAACAATCAGCCCCAGCATTTT
j_call: TRBJ1-5
v_call: TRBV19
d_call: NA
clone_size: many

cdr3_aa: CAWWSTGELFF
cdr3_nt: TGTGCCTGGTGGAGTACCGGGGAGCTGTTTTTT
j_call: TRBJ2-2
v_call: TRBV30
d_call: NA
clone_size: many

cdr3_aa: CASSWDSYGYTF
cdr3_nt: TGTGCCAGCAGTTGGGATAGCTATGGCTACACCTTC
j_call: TRBJ1-2
v_call: TRBV28
d_call: NA
clone_size: many

cdr3_aa: CSASDDPTMNYGYTF
cdr3_nt: TGCAGTGCTAGTGATGATCCTACGATGAACTATGGCTACACCTTC
j_call: TRBJ1-2
v_call: TRBV20-1
d_call: NA
clone_size: many

cdr3_aa: CAISEGSNQPQHF
cdr3_nt: TGTGCCATCAGTGAAGGCAGCAATCAGCCCCAGCATTTT
j_call: TRBJ1-5
v_call: TRBV10-3
d_call: NA
clone_size: once

cdr3_aa: CASSLDTYNEQFF
cdr3_nt: TGCGCCAGCAGCTTAGACACCTACAATGAGCAGTTCTTC
j_call: TRBJ2-1
v_call: TRBV5-1
d_call: NA
clone_size: many

cdr3_aa: CSARAQGVMPQHF
cdr3_nt: TGCAGTGCTAGAGCGCAGGGGGTGATGCCCCAGCATTTT
j_call: TRBJ1-5
v_call: TRBV20-1
d_call: TRBD1
clone_size: many

cdr3_aa: CASSFGPNQETGELFF
cdr3_nt: TGTGCCAGCAGTTTCGGGCCCAATCAGGAGACCGGGGAGCTGTTTTTT
j_call: TRBJ2-2
v_call: TRBV7-9
d_call: NA
clone_size: many

cdr3_aa: CASSPRPTSGVNNEQFF
cdr3_nt: TGTGCCAGCAGCCCCCGCCCTACTAGCGGGGTAAACAATGAGCAGTTCTTC
j_call: TRBJ2-1
v_call: TRBV3-1
d_call: TRBD2
clone_size: NA

cdr3_aa: CASSSPRGVTDTQYF
cdr3_nt: TGTGCCAGCAGCTCCCCGAGGGGAGTCACAGATACGCAGTATTTT
j_call: TRBJ2-3
v_call: TRBV5-4
d_call: NA
clone_size: many

cdr3_aa: CASSFPRGQGAGANVLTF
cdr3_nt: TGTGCCAGCAGTTTCCCCCGTGGACAGGGGGCTGGGGCCAACGTCCTGACTTTC
j_call: TRBJ2-6
v_call: TRBV12-3/TRBV12-4
d_call: TRBD1
clone_size: many

cdr3_aa: CASSWDGNTEAFF
cdr3_nt: TGTGCCAGCAGCTGGGACGGTAACACTGAAGCTTTCTTT
j_call: TRBJ1-1
v_call: TRBV7-2
d_call: NA
clone_size: many

cdr3_aa: CASSIHGSNQPQHF
cdr3_nt: TGTGCCAGCAGCATTCATGGGAGCAATCAGCCCCAGCATTTT
j_call: TRBJ1-5
v_call: TRBV7-9
d_call: NA
clone_size: many

cdr3_aa: CASSQDPRTGERGQPQHF
cdr3_nt: TGTGCCAGCAGCCAAGATCCCCGGACAGGGGAAAGGGGACAGCCCCAGCATTTT
j_call: TRBJ1-5
v_call: TRBV4-2
d_call: TRBD1
clone_size: NA

cdr3_aa: CASSSIIEGRETQYF
cdr3_nt: TGTGCCAGCAGCTCTATTATAGAAGGGAGAGAGACCCAGTACTTC
j_call: TRBJ2-5
v_call: TRBV7-1
d_call: NA
clone_size: many

cdr3_aa: CSATPGQGSNEQFF
cdr3_nt: TGCAGTGCTACACCGGGACAGGGTAGCAATGAGCAGTTCTTC
j_call: TRBJ2-1
v_call: TRBV20-1
d_call: TRBD1
clone_size: many

cdr3_aa: CASSLAGIVTDTQYF
cdr3_nt: TGTGCCAGCAGCTTGGCCGGGATAGTCACGGATACGCAGTATTTT
j_call: TRBJ2-3
v_call: TRBV5-6
d_call: NA
clone_size: many

cdr3_aa: CASTGGTKLFF
cdr3_nt: TGCGCCAGCACAGGGGGCACAAAACTGTTTTTT
j_call: TRBJ1-4
v_call: TRBV5-1
d_call: TRBD1
clone_size: many

cdr3_aa: CASSYYGGQETQYF
cdr3_nt: TGTGCCAGCAGTTACTACGGGGGCCAAGAGACCCAGTACTTC
j_call: TRBJ2-5
v_call: TRBV6-2/TRBV6-3
d_call: NA
clone_size: many

cdr3_aa: CASREIRLGPVSDEQFF
cdr3_nt: TGTGCCAGCAGAGAGATCCGTCTCGGGCCGGTAAGCGATGAGCAGTTCTTC
j_call: TRBJ2-1
v_call: TRBV6-2/TRBV6-3
d_call: NA
clone_size: many

cdr3_aa: CASSPGTDPFYEQYF
cdr3_nt: TGTGCCAGCAGTCCTGGGACTGACCCCTTCTACGAGCAGTACTTC
j_call: TRBJ2-7
v_call: TRBV27
d_call: NA
clone_size: many

cdr3_aa: CASSSGTENEKLFF
cdr3_nt: TGTGCCAGCAGCTCCGGGACAGAGAATGAAAAACTGTTTTTT
j_call: TRBJ1-4
v_call: TRBV7-8
d_call: TRBD1
clone_size: many

cdr3_aa: CASSQDYRSHTEAFF
cdr3_nt: TGCGCCAGCAGCCAAGATTACCGGTCCCACACTGAAGCTTTCTTT
j_call: TRBJ1-1
v_call: TRBV4-1
d_call: NA
clone_size: many

cdr3_aa: CASSSAGAQETQYF
cdr3_nt: TGTGCCAGCAGTTCAGCCGGGGCCCAAGAGACCCAGTACTTC
j_call: TRBJ2-5
v_call: TRBV12-3/TRBV12-4
d_call: NA
clone_size: many

cdr3_aa: CASSFGENYGYTF
cdr3_nt: TGTGCCAGCAGCTTCGGTGAAAACTATGGCTACACCTTC
j_call: TRBJ1-2
v_call: TRBV5-4
d_call: NA
clone_size: many